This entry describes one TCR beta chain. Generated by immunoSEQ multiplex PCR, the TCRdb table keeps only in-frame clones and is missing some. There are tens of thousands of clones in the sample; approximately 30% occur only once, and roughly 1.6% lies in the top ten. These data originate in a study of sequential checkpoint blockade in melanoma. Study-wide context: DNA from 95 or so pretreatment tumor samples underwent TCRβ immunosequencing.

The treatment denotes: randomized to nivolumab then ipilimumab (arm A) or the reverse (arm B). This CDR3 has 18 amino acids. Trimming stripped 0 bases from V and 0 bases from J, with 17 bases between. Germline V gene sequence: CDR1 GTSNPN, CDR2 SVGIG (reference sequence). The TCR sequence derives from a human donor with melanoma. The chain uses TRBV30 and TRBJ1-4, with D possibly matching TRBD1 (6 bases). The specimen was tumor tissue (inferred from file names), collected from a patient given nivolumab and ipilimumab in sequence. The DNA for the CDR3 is TGTGCCTGGAGTGTCTCAACAGGGTTTTGGGCAACTAATGAAAAACTGTTTTTT. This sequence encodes CAWSVSTGFWATNEKLFF.